Following are 21 T cell receptor beta chains from one sample sequenced in a study of molecular identifiers for immune sequencing clone quantification. TCRdb re-called the PCR reads with MiXCR, one entry per CDR3 protein. The sample holds about 640,000 distinct CDR3 sequences; about 20% are singletons and the top ten take around 0.86%. Sequences were obtained from naive CD8+ T cells from blood, with Jurkat cell RNA spiked in. The subset was: FACS-sorted CD8+CD4-CCR7+CD45RA+ naive T cells. These receptors were obtained from a human donor in good health. Some libraries in this study had Jurkat cell RNA spiked in.

This clonotype was observed at least ten times. V gene TRBV27 combines with J gene TRBJ1-5; the match to TRBD1 covers 11 bases. The CDR3 sequence is 18 residues long. V was clipped by 5 bases and J by 0 bases; unmatched bases: 9. The germline V gene has CDR1 MNHEY and CDR2 SMNVEV (reference sequence). The CDR3 DNA reads as TGTGCCAGCAGTCCAAGGACAGGGGGCTACTCTAGCAATCAGCCCCAGCATTTT. Translated: CASSPRTGGYSSNQPQHF.

This clonotype has a handful of counts. The chain carries TRBV6-5 and TRBJ2-1; possibly TRBD1 or TRBD2 for D (6 bases each). Trimming stripped 2 bases from V and 8 bases from J, with 22 bases between. The CDR3 sequence is 17 residues long. Germline CDR1 is MNHEY and CDR2 is SVGAGI. For the CDR3, the DNA is TGTGCCAGCAGTTACATACAGGGTTCGGGGGTATCGGATGAGCAGTTCTTC. It codes for CASSYIQGSGVSDEQFF.

A few counts support this clonotype. This chain links TRBV6-2 or TRBV6-3 with TRBJ1-6, with a possible D match to TRBD1 (5 bases). The germline CDR1 and CDR2 sequences are MNHEY and SVGEGT. V was shortened by 4 bases and J by 7 bases, with 14 bases between the two germline ends. The length of the CDR3 is 15 residues. The chain's CDR3 is CASSSPGTANSPLHF. The CDR3 DNA sequence: TGTGCCAGCAGTTCCCCCGGGACGGCAAATTCACCCCTCCACTTT.

There are a few counts of this clonotype. The V call is TRBV19, the J call TRBJ1-5; D not resolved. Germline V gene sequence: CDR1 LNHDA, CDR2 SQIVND (reference sequence). V lost 3 bases, J lost 2 bases, and 11 bases lay in between. This CDR3 has 15 residues. CDR3 DNA sequence: TGTGCCAGTAGTATGTGGCACCGGGGCAATCAGCCCCAGCATTTT. Translating it yields CASSMWHRGNQPQHF.

The genes are TRBV5-1 and TRBJ2-1, with 11 bases aligning to TRBD1. Germline-derived CDR1 and CDR2 are SGHRS and YFSETQ. This CDR3 has 13 amino acids. Germline trimming cut 6 bases from V and 9 bases from J; bases unmatched to any gene: 5. The CDR3 bases are TGCGCCAGCAAAAGGACAGGGGGCCTTGAGCAGTTCTTC. This codes for CASKRTGGLEQFF.

Comment on this clonotype: Possible read error: a much larger clone is one base away. The conserved closing phenylalanine or tryptophan is absent in this CDR3, likely reflecting a read error. The chain combines TRBV25-1 with TRBJ1-1; 11 bases are a match to TRBD1. This CDR3 is built from 15 residues. Germline-derived CDR1 and CDR2 are MGHDK and SYGVNS. V shed 1 base, J shed 4 bases, and the junction held 2 bases outside the gene matches. The CDR3, as DNA: TGTGCCAGCAGTGAATGGGGACAGGGGGGCACTGAAGCTTTCCTT. It yields the protein CASSEWGQGGTEAFL.

The chain couples TRBV12-3 or TRBV12-4 to TRBJ1-6, with D possibly TRBD1 on 6 matching bases. This CDR3 is built from 16 residues. Trimming removed 6 bases from V and 3 bases from J, with 15 bases in between. The CDR3: CASSQGQSYYNSPLHF. For the CDR3, the DNA is TGTGCCAGCAGCCAAGGACAGAGCTACTATAATTCACCCCTCCACTTT.

This clonotype was seen many times. The CDR3 here is CAISESTVETQYF. CDR3 sequence (DNA): TGTGCCATCAGTGAGTCGACAGTAGAGACCCAGTACTTC. V is TRBV10-3 and J is TRBJ2-5; TRBD1 is a possible D gene (5 bases). Germline CDR1 and CDR2: ENHRY and SYGVKD. This CDR3 contains 13 residues. V lost 0 bases, J lost 4 bases, and 6 bases lay in between.

V gene TRBV5-1 combines with J gene TRBJ2-7; 7 bases fit TRBD1. Germline-derived CDR1 and CDR2 are SGHRS and YFSETQ. V was pared by 5 bases and J by 5 bases, with 13 bases of the junction left unmatched. The CDR3 has 15 residues. As DNA, the CDR3 is TGCGCCAGCAGTTTACGGATAGGGGGCTGGAACGAGCAGTACTTC. Its translation is CASSLRIGGWNEQYF.

With respect to this clonotype: Germline and junction disagree at one end, which may indicate a read error. The gene calls are TRBV4-3 and TRBJ2-7; 9 bases fit TRBD2. This CDR3 contains 15 residues. Germline V lookup: CDR1 LGHNA, CDR2 YSLEER. The CDR3 DNA reads as TGCGCCAGCAGCCAGGACGCGGGGGGGTCCTACGGGCAGTACTTC. This codes for CASSQDAGGSYGQYF.

V and J are TRBV18 and TRBJ2-1; a possible D gene is TRBD1 (5 bases). The CDR3 sequence is 13 residues long. Per the germline V gene, CDR1 is KGHSH and CDR2 is LQKENI. Deletions cut 1 base from V and 10 bases from J, with 11 bases between. CDR3 nucleotides: TGTGCCAGCTCACCACGTGGGGCGCGAGAGCAGTTCTTC. As protein: CASSPRGAREQFF.

This clonotype was seen once. Given a much more abundant clone one base away, this may be a read error. The chain is built from TRBV28 and TRBJ2-7; D perhaps matches TRBD2 (6 bases). The germline V gene has CDR1 MDHEN and CDR2 SYDVKM. The CDR3 length is 13 residues. The CDR3: CANSWRGSYEQYF. CDR3 sequence (DNA): TGTGCCAACAGTTGGAGGGGCTCCTACGAGCAGTACTTC.

The V call is TRBV20-1, the J call TRBJ2-2; 7 bases are a match to TRBD1. Looked up from germline, CDR1 is DFQATT and CDR2 is SNEGSKA (reference sequence). The V gene end was trimmed by 2 bases and the J gene end by 6 bases; junction bases not matched to a gene: 6. CDR3 length: 14 residues. The DNA for the CDR3 is TGCAGTGCTAGACTCGGCCAGGGGGCCGGGGAGCTGTTTTTT. Its translation is CSARLGQGAGELFF.

The table lists this clonotype with many counts. The chain combines TRBV6-2 or TRBV6-3 with TRBJ2-4; 9 bases agree with TRBD2. The CDR3 is 16 residues long. The germline V gene has CDR1 MNHEY and CDR2 SVGEGT. V trimming: 5 bases; J trimming: 3 bases; junction bases outside the gene matches: 8. The CDR3 region is CASSAQTSGRKNIQYF. DNA for the CDR3: TGTGCCAGCAGTGCCCAGACTAGCGGCCGCAAAAACATTCAGTACTTC.

The V and J genes are TRBV5-4 and TRBJ2-1, with D uncertain. From germline, CDR1 is SGHNT and CDR2 YYREEE (reference sequence). The CDR3 is 12 amino acids. Trimming took 6 bases from V and 8 from J, leaving 12 bases between them. CDR3 residues: CASNGPRDEQFF. For the CDR3, the DNA is TGTGCCAGCAACGGACCGCGCGATGAGCAGTTCTTC.

A word on this clonotype: The junction does not match germline at one end; this may be a read error. The chain uses TRBV12-3 or TRBV12-4 and TRBJ1-1; possible D gene TRBD1, 6 bases. This CDR3 has 16 residues. CDR3 DNA sequence: TGTGCCAGCAGTTTATCGGGTAACAGGGAGAACGCTGAAGCTTTCTTT. Translation gives CASSLSGNRENAEAFF.

In its sample, this clonotype was seen many times. The chain has TRBV29-1 and TRBJ1-1; no clear D. The germline gives CDR1 SQVTM, CDR2 ANQGSEA. V lost 8 bases and J lost 1, with 11 bases in between. The CDR3 extends over 12 amino acids. CDR3 in amino acids: CSTLTGNTEAFF. The CDR3 DNA reads as TGCAGCACACTAACCGGGAACACTGAAGCTTTCTTT. Drawing the rest from reference TRBV29-1 and TRBJ1-1, the complete variable domain is SAVISQKPSRDICQRGTSLTIQCQVDSQVTMMFWYRQQPGQSLTLIATANQGSEATYESGFVIDKFPISRPNLTFSTLTVSNMSPEDSSIYLCSTLTGNTEAFFGQGTRLTVV.

There are a few counts of this clonotype. The V and J genes are TRBV27 and TRBJ2-7; 13 bases line up with TRBD2. This CDR3 comprises 15 residues. Germline V CDR1 and CDR2: MNHEY, SMNVEV (reference sequence). The V gene end was trimmed by 5 bases and the J gene end by 4 bases; junction bases not matched to a gene: 5. The CDR3, as DNA: TGTGCCAGCAGTCCGGGGACTAGCGGGGTTTACGAGCAGTACTTC. Protein product: CASSPGTSGVYEQYF.

The table lists this clonotype with a count of one. This CDR3 reads CISVPGPGLAGGTSYNEQFF. In DNA, the CDR3 is TGTATCTCCGTGCCGGGGCCGGGACTAGCGGGGGGTACTTCCTACAATGAGCAGTTCTTC. V and J are TRBV7-5 and TRBJ2-1; the table names TRBD2, a call not compared with the DNA. TRBV7-5 is a pseudogene segment. CDR3 length: 20 amino acids.

This clonotype was recorded at least ten times. The chain couples TRBV27 to TRBJ2-3, with 12 bases lining up with TRBD2. After removal of 4 bases from V and 5 bases from J, the junction contained 13 bases not matched to a gene. Germline V gives CDR1 MNHEY, CDR2 SMNVEV (reference sequence). This CDR3 spans 18 amino acids. The chain's CDR3 is CASSSPRLAGGPLDTQYF. DNA of the CDR3: TGTGCCAGCAGTTCTCCCCGGCTAGCGGGAGGGCCCCTAGATACGCAGTATTTT.

Remarks on this clonotype: This may stem from a read error, because a much larger clone lies one nucleotide away. The gene calls are TRBV29-1 and TRBJ1-1; maybe TRBD1 (6 bases). This CDR3 is 13 amino acids long. Germline assignment: CDR1 SQVTM and CDR2 ANQGSEA. Trimming removed 6 bases at V and 4 bases at J, with 15 bases between. The CDR3 region has the DNA TGCAGCGTGAGGGACAACATGAGCACTGAAGCTTTCTTT. This gives the protein CSVRDNMSTEAFF.